These 27 T cell receptor beta chains originate from one sample sequenced in a study of T cell repertoires in cytomegalovirus infection. One entry per CDR3 protein, called by TCRdb with MiXCR from the reads. The sample records 480,000 or so distinct CDR3 sequences, about 11% being singletons. The sample consisted of PBMCs. Receptors originate from a human donor in good health (CMV status not recorded). Some clones in this sample may be carry-over from other donors' samples.

The chain carries TRBV20-1 and TRBJ2-2, with 7 bases aligning to TRBD2. Germline-derived CDR1 and CDR2 are DFQATT and SNEGSKA (reference sequence). The trim removed 1 base at V and 3 bases at J, leaving 14 bases unmatched. There are 18 residues in the CDR3. The CDR3 DNA is TGCAGTGCTAGAGTGGCTAGCGGAGTTGAAACGGACACCGGGGAGCTGTTTTTT. It codes for CSARVASGVETDTGELFF.

This clonotype was counted at least ten times. This chain links TRBV7-8 with TRBJ1-2; 10 bases align to TRBD1. Looked up from germline, CDR1 is SGHVS and CDR2 is FQNEAQ. The CDR3 totals 16 residues. V shed 5 bases, J shed 1 base, and the junction held 7 bases outside the gene matches. CDR3 sequence: CASSPTGTGDNYGYTF. In nucleotides, the CDR3 is TGTGCCAGCAGCCCCACCGGGACAGGGGATAACTATGGCTACACCTTC.

A word on this clonotype: One base away lies a much larger clone, so this may be a sequencing read error. The chain joins TRBV2 to TRBJ2-1; D remains ambiguous. V lost 8 bases and J 10 bases, leaving 9 bases between the germline ends. The CDR3 runs to 10 residues. Germline lookup yields CDR1 SNHLY and CDR2 FYNNEI. CDR3 sequence reads: CASGSREQFF. The CDR3 region has the DNA TGTGCCAGCGGTTCCCGGGAGCAGTTCTTC.

This clonotype was detected ten times or more. The chain recombines TRBV7-2 with TRBJ2-3, with D uncertain. V gave up 7 bases and J gave up 7 bases, with 18 bases separating them. Germline loops: CDR1 SGHTA, CDR2 FQGNSA. The CDR3 is made up of 14 amino acids. The DNA for the CDR3 is TGTGCCAGCACCGCAAGTCCCGAAACAAATACGCAGTATTTT. Translation: CASTASPETNTQYF.

The genes are TRBV4-2 and TRBJ2-2, with D uncertain. V lost 0 bases and J lost 0, with 8 bases in between. Looked up from germline, CDR1 is LGHNA and CDR2 is YNFKEQ. The CDR3 is 16 residues long. CDR3 nucleotides: TGTGCCAGCAGCCAAGAGGGGAAATCGAACACCGGGGAGCTGTTTTTT. This encodes CASSQEGKSNTGELFF.

This clonotype was seen many times. J is TRBJ2-1 and V is TRBV29-1, with 12 bases that match TRBD2. The ends lost 6 bases at V and 1 base at J; junction bases unmatched: 7. CDR1 is SQVTM, CDR2 ANQGSEA, per germline. The CDR3 extends over 16 amino acids. CDR3 region: CSVIGLAGQSYNEQFF. In DNA form, the CDR3 reads TGCAGCGTGATTGGACTAGCGGGGCAATCCTACAATGAGCAGTTCTTC.

The V call is TRBV20-1, the J call TRBJ2-7, with 7 positions matching TRBD2. Germline trimming cut 4 bases from V and 6 bases from J; bases unmatched to any gene: 6. Germline assignment: CDR1 DFQATT and CDR2 SNEGSKA (reference sequence). There are 12 residues in the CDR3. The CDR3: CSAIREDVEQYF. Here the CDR3 DNA reads TGCAGTGCTATTCGGGAGGACGTCGAGCAGTACTTC.

In this sample, this clonotype turned up a few times. V usage is TRBV4-1 and J usage is TRBJ2-1; D possibly corresponds to TRBD2 (6 bases). The V gene's germline CDR1 is MGHRA and CDR2 YSYEKL. CDR3 length equals 14 residues. The V end was cut by 4 bases, the J end by 3 bases, with 10 bases between. CDR3 DNA: TGCGCCAGCAGCCCGGGGGTGGGCTACAATGAGCAGTTCTTC. As protein: CASSPGVGYNEQFF.

The chain joins TRBV7-9 to TRBJ2-7; no clear D. This CDR3 has 15 residues. Deletions cut 0 bases from V and 0 bases from J, with 9 bases between. CDR1 is SEHNR and CDR2 is FQNEAQ in the germline V gene (reference sequence). The CDR3 bases are TGTGCCAGCAGCTTAGCGTTCAGGCACTCCTACGAGCAGTACTTC. Encoded protein: CASSLAFRHSYEQYF. The full variable domain, with the rest looked up from reference TRBV7-9 and TRBJ2-7, is DTGVSQNPRHKITKRGQNVTFRCDPISEHNRLYWYRQTLGQGPEFLTYFQNEAQLEKSRLLSDRFSAERPKGSFSTLEIQRTEQGDSAMYLCASSLAFRHSYEQYFGPGTRLTVT.

This clonotype was observed at least ten times. V gene TRBV28 combines with J gene TRBJ1-2; no firm D call. CDR3 length equals 11 residues. Germline lookup yields CDR1 MDHEN and CDR2 SYDVKM. V lost 4 bases and J 4 bases, leaving 4 bases between the germline ends. The CDR3 DNA reads TGTGCCAGCAGTTGGGTCTATGGCTACACCTTC. Protein: CASSWVYGYTF.

Many counts were recorded for this clonotype. The chain carries TRBV7-4 and TRBJ2-1; TRBD1 agrees at 7 bases. The trim removed 3 bases at V and 1 base at J, leaving 6 bases unmatched. CDR3 length: 16 amino acids. Germline lookup yields CDR1 SGHVT and CDR2 SQSDAQ. The CDR3 loop is CASSFTQGISYNEQFF. The CDR3 DNA follows: TGTGCCAGCAGCTTTACACAGGGGATATCCTACAATGAGCAGTTCTTC.

This clonotype was observed many times. In nucleotides, the CDR3 is TGTGCCAGTAGTATTTGGTTGTCAGGGACCTACAATGAGCAGTTCTTC. Amino acid sequence: CASSIWLSGTYNEQFF. V and J are TRBV19 and TRBJ2-1; TRBD1 is a possible D gene (5 bases). Trimming cost V 3 bases and J 2 bases, with 14 bases left between them. This CDR3 region has 16 residues. Per the germline V gene, CDR1 is LNHDA and CDR2 is SQIVND (reference sequence).

V and J are TRBV5-5 and TRBJ1-3; D perhaps matches TRBD1 (5 bases). CDR1 and CDR2 (germline): SGHKS, YYEKEE (reference sequence). Trimming removed 4 bases from V and 2 bases from J, with 16 bases in between. The CDR3 covers 16 residues. CDR3 in DNA: TGTGCCAGCAGCCCCTATTTAGGGGCCGCTGGAAACACCATATATTTT. The encoded protein is CASSPYLGAAGNTIYF.

This clonotype has a count of ten or more. V usage is TRBV14 and J usage is TRBJ2-7; 9 bases fit TRBD1. Germline values: CDR1 SGHDN, CDR2 FVKESK. V was pared by 3 bases and J by 0 bases, with 15 bases of the junction left unmatched. This CDR3 contains 19 residues. For the CDR3, the DNA is TGTGCCAGCAGCCACCAAGATCCGGGACAGGGTTACGGCTCCTACGAGCAGTACTTC. Translated: CASSHQDPGQGYGSYEQYF.

This clonotype was counted only a few times. The chain employs TRBV5-6 and TRBJ1-1; maybe TRBD1 (5 bases). The V and J ends lost 3 bases and 1 base respectively, with 13 bases between them. Germline lookup yields CDR1 SGHDT and CDR2 YYEEEE. CDR3 size: 15 residues. For the CDR3, the DNA is TGTGCCAGCAGCTCCCCGACAGTCTGGAACACTGAAGCTTTCTTT. It codes for CASSSPTVWNTEAFF.

This clonotype has at least ten counts. The V gene is TRBV11-3, the J gene TRBJ2-2, with 13 bases fitting TRBD2. This CDR3 is built from 16 residues. The germline V gene has CDR1 SGHNT and CDR2 YENEEA. J was trimmed by 4 bases and V by 5 bases; bases with no gene match: 4. CDR3 sequence: CASSLRTSGGTGELFF. CDR3 coding DNA: TGTGCCAGCAGCCTTCGGACTAGCGGGGGCACCGGGGAGCTGTTTTTT.

This clonotype was detected many times. J is TRBJ2-7 and V is TRBV15; D uncertain. Germline lookup yields CDR1 LNHNV and CDR2 YYDKDF (reference sequence). The CDR3 length is 13 residues. V lost 5 bases to trimming and J lost 2 bases, with 10 bases between them. DNA of the CDR3: TGTGCCACCAGCGACGGGTCGACCTACGAGCAGTACTTC. Encoded protein: CATSDGSTYEQYF.

This clonotype was observed many times. V and J are TRBV12-3 or TRBV12-4 and TRBJ2-1; 7 nucleotides align to TRBD2. After removal of 5 bases from V and 7 bases from J, the junction contained 14 bases not matched to a gene. The CDR3 contains 16 residues. The CDR3, as DNA: TGTGCCAGCAGTATCCCTCTCGGGGGGTTTAGAAATGAGCAGTTCTTC. This sequence encodes CASSIPLGGFRNEQFF.

This sequence joins TRBV6-2 or TRBV6-3 and TRBJ2-3; weak D call: TRBD1 (6 bases). The germline V and J ends were trimmed by 0 bases and 12 bases, with 13 bases remaining between them. The CDR3 has 13 residues. The germline V gene has CDR1 MNHEY and CDR2 SVGEGT. The CDR3 spells CASSYSNPRGQYF. The CDR3 coding sequence is TGTGCCAGCAGTTACTCGAATCCCAGGGGTCAGTATTTT.

This clonotype was observed a few times. The V and J genes are TRBV20-1 and TRBJ2-3, with D tentatively TRBD2 (5 bases). Germline assignment: CDR1 DFQATT and CDR2 SNEGSKA (reference sequence). V dropped 4 bases and J dropped 2 bases, with 10 bases sitting between them. The CDR3 is made up of 13 amino acids. CDR3 nucleotides: TGCAGTGCTATTGGACTGAACACAGATACGCAGTATTTT. The encoded protein is CSAIGLNTDTQYF.

This clonotype occurred many times. The chain recombines TRBV2 with TRBJ2-4, with 7 positions matching TRBD1. Trimming removed 7 bases from V and 9 bases from J; junction bases left unmatched: 9. This CDR3 region has 13 residues. Germline CDR1 reads SNHLY; CDR2 reads FYNNEI. The DNA for the CDR3 is TGTGCCAGCAAAACTCCGGGACAGACCATTCAGTACTTC. This sequence encodes CASKTPGQTIQYF.

The chain employs TRBV5-4 and TRBJ2-5, with D tentatively TRBD1 (7 bases). The CDR3 contains 15 residues. V lost 4 bases and J lost 5, with 18 bases in between. CDR1 is SGHNT and CDR2 is YYREEE in the germline V gene (reference sequence). The CDR3 coding sequence is TGTGCCAGCAGCCACAGGGGACTGGGGTTGGAGACCCAGTACTTC. Amino acid sequence: CASSHRGLGLETQYF.

In its sample, this clonotype was seen many times. The rearrangement links TRBV7-8 to TRBJ1-5; D call uncertain. This CDR3 contains 19 residues. The germline gives CDR1 SGHVS, CDR2 FQNEAQ. Trimming left V 4 bases short and J 0 bases short, with 22 bases between. For the CDR3, the DNA is TGTGCCAGCAGCTCACCCCCTTGGGCAAGAGCAAATAGCAATCAGCCCCAGCATTTT. Amino acids: CASSSPPWARANSNQPQHF.

A few counts support this clonotype. The rearrangement joins TRBV11-2 to TRBJ1-2; D is unclear. The CDR3 is 13 amino acids. CDR1 SGHAT and CDR2 FQNNGV come from the germline V gene. The ends were cut back, 7 bases at V and 2 bases at J, with 11 bases in the middle. CDR3 nucleotides: TGTGCCAGCAACCAAGGCCCCAACTATGGCTACACCTTC. It yields the protein CASNQGPNYGYTF.

CDR3 bases: TGTGCCAGCAGTGATTATCTGACAGATGGCTACACCTTC. Amino acids: CASSDYLTDGYTF. The V call is TRBV2, the J call TRBJ1-2; maybe TRBD1 (5 bases). The V and J ends lost 3 bases and 6 bases respectively, with 11 bases between them. The germline V gene encodes CDR1 SNHLY and CDR2 FYNNEI. This CDR3 contains 13 residues.

There are many counts of this clonotype. V is TRBV7-3 and J is TRBJ2-7; tentative D call: TRBD2 (7 bases). Germline-derived CDR1 and CDR2 are SGHTA and FQGTGA. The ends were cut back, 5 bases at V and 6 bases at J, with 17 bases in the middle. The CDR3 extends over 14 amino acids. Here the CDR3 DNA reads TGTGCCAGCAGCGCCCAGGCGGGGGCGGGCGAGCAGTACTTC. This encodes CASSAQAGAGEQYF.

The CDR3 loop is CASSSIPGTGGAQPYF. The DNA for the CDR3 is TGTGCCAGCAGCTCAATTCCCGGGACAGGGGGTGCCCAGCCGTACTTC. The chain employs TRBV7-9 and TRBJ2-7; 11 nucleotides match TRBD1. The CDR3 covers 16 residues. The germline V gene encodes CDR1 SEHNR and CDR2 FQNEAQ (reference sequence). V lost 4 bases to trimming and J lost 12 bases; unmatched junction nucleotides: 17.